This T cell receptor (beta chain) was found in a study of blood T cell repertoires in COVID-19. The table lists this clone with a count of one. Assay: immunoSEQ multiplex PCR; the TCRdb copy retains only in-frame clones and omits some. The sample has fewer than 350,000 clones; approximately 91% are singletons. Participants were placed into cohorts based on the clinical history they reported. The clonotype was recovered from a man in his fifties or sixties who had recovered from COVID-19. The sample was PBMCs or T cells enriched from blood (not recorded which).

The CDR3 is CASSPSQGATSYEQYF. In nucleotides, the CDR3 is TGTGCCAGCAGCCCGTCCCAGGGGGCGACCTCCTACGAGCAGTACTTC. V usage is TRBV27 and J usage is TRBJ2-7; 8 bases match TRBD1. Per the germline V gene, CDR1 is MNHEY and CDR2 is SMNVEV (reference sequence). The CDR3 covers 16 residues. J lost 0 bases, V lost 6 bases, and 10 bases had no gene match.